Described below is a single T cell receptor beta chain sequence and its context. Its antigen is undetermined. This sample stems from a study of graft-versus-host responses after intestinal transplantation. Regarding the study as a whole: Among circulating GvH clones, peak levels were associated with early post-transplant declines in HvG clones.

Repertoires were generated with immunoSEQ multiplex PCR, while TCRdb's copy carries only in-frame clones and drops some. In the table there are under 95,000 clones, around 92% of which are singletons. Trimming took 0 bases from V and 7 from J, leaving 11 bases between them. The CDR3 runs to 15 residues. Germline V lookup: CDR1 SGDLS, CDR2 YYNGEE. The rearrangement links TRBV9 to TRBJ1-6; the D is unclear. This receptor was taken from a human donor who received an intestinal transplant. Sequencing used unstimulated CD8+ T cells sorted from spleen or lymph node cells, obtained before intestinal transplant. In DNA, the CDR3 is TGTGCCAGCAGCGTAGGGGTAGGAGGCAATTCACCCCTCCACTTT. Its translation: CASSVGVGGNSPLHF. Combining the CDR3 with reference TRBV9 and TRBJ1-6 gives the whole variable domain DSGVTQTPKHLITATGQRVTLRCSPRSGDLSVYWYQQSLDQGLQFLIQYYNGEERAKGNILERFSAQQFPDLHSELNLSSLELGDSALYFCASSVGVGGNSPLHFGNGTRLTVT.